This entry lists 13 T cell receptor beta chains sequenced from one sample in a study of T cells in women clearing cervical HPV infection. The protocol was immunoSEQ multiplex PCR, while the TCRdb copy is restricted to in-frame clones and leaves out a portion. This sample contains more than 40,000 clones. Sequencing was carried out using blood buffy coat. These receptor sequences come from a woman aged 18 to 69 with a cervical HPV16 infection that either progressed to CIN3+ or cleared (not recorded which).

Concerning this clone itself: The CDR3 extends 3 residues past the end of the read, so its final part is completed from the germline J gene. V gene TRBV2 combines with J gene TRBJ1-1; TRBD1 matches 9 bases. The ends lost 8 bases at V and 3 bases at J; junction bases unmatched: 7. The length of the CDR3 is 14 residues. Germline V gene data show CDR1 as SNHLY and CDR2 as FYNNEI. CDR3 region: CASGTTGGDTEAFF. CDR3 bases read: TGTGCCAGCGGAACGACAGGGGGGGACACTGAA.

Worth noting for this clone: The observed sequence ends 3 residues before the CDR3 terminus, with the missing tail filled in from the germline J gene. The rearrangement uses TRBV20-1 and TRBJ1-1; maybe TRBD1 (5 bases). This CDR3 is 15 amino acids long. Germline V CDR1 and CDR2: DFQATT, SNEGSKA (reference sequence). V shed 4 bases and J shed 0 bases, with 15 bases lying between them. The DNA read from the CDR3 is TGCAGTGCTATCGGGACCGCGGGGGTGAACACTGAA. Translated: CSAIGTAGVNTE. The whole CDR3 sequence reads CSAIGTAGVNTEAFF.

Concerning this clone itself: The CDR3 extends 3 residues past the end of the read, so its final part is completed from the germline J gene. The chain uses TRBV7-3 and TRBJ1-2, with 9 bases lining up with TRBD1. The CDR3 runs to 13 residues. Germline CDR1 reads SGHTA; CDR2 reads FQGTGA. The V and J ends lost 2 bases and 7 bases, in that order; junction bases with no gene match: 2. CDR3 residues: CASSLGTGFGYTF. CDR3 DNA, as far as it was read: TGTGCCAGCAGCTTAGGGACAGGGTTTGGC. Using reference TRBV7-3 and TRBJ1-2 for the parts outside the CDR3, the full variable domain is GAGVSQTPSNKVTEKGKYVELRCDPISGHTALYWYRQSLGQGPEFLIYFQGTGAADDSGLPNDRFFAVRPEGSVSTLKIQRTERGDSAVYLCASSLGTGFGYTFGSGTRLTVV.

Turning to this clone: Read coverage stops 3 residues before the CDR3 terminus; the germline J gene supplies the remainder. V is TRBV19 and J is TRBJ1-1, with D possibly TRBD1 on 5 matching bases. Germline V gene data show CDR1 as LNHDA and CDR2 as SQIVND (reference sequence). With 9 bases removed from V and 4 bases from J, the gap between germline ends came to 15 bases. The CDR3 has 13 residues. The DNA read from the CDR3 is TGTGCCAGCAAGGGGTTGGGTAGCACTGAA. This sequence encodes CASKGLGSTE. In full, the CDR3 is CASKGLGSTEAFF.

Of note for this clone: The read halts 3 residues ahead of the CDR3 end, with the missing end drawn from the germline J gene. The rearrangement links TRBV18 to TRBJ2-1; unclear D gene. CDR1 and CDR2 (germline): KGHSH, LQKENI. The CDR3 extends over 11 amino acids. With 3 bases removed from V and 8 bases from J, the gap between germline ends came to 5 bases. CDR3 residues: CASSPVDEQFF. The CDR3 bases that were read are TGTGCCAGCTCACCCGTCGATGAG.

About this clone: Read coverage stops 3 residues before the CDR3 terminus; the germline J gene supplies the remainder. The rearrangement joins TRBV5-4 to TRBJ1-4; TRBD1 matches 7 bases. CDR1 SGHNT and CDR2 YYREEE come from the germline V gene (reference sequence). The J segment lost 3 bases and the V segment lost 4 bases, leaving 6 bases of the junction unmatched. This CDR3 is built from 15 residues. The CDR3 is CASSIEGASNEKLFF. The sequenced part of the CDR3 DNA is TGTGCCAGCAGCATTGAGGGGGCCTCTAATGAAAAA.

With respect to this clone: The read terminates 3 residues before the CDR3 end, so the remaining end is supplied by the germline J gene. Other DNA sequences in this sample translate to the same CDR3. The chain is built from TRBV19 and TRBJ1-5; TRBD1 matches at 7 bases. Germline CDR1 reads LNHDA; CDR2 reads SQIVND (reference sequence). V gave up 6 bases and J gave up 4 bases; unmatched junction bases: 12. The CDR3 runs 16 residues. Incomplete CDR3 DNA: TGTGCCAGTAGGACAGTTTCACAGGGGCCGAATCAGCCC. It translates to CASRTVSQGPNQP. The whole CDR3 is CASRTVSQGPNQPQHF.

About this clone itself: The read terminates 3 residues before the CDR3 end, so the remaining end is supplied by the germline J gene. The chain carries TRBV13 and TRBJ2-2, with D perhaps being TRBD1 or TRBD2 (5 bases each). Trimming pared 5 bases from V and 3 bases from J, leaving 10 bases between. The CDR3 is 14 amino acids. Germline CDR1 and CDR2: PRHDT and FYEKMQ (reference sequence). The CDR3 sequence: CASSQGDYTGELFF. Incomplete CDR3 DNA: TGTGCCAGCAGCCAGGGAGATTACACCGGGGAG.

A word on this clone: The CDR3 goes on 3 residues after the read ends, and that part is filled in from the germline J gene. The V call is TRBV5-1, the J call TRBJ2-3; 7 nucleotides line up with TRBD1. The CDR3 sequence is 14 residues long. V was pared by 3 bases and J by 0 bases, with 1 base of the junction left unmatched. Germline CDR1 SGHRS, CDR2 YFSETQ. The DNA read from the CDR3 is TGCGCCAGCAGCTCGGGACAGAGCACAGATACG. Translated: CASSSGQSTDT. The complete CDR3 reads CASSSGQSTDTQYF.

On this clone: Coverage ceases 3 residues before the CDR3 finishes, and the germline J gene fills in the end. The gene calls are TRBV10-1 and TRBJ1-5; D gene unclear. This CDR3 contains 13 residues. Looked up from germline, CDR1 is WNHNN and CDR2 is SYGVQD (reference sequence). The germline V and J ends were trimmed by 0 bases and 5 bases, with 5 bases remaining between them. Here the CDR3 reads CASSESRDQPQHF. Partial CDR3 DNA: TGCGCCAGCAGTGAGTCTAGGGATCAGCCC.

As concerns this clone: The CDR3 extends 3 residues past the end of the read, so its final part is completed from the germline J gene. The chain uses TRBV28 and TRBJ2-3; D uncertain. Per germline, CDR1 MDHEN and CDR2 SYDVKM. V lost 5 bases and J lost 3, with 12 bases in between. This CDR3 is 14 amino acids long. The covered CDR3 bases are TGTGCCAGCAGTCCCGACCAAGGGACAGATACG. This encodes CASSPDQGTDT. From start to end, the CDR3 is CASSPDQGTDTQYF. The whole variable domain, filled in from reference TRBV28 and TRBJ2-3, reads DVKVTQSSRYLVKRTGEKVFLECVQDMDHENMFWYRQDPGLGLRLIYFSYDVKMKEKGDIPEGYSVSREKKERFSLILESASTNQTSMYLCASSPDQGTDTQYFGPGTRLTVL.

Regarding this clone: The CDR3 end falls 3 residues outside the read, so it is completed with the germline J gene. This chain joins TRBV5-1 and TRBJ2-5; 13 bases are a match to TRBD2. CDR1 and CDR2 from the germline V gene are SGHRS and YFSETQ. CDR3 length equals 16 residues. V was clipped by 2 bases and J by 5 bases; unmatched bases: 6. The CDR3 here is CASSFRTSGSTETQYF. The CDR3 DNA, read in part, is TGCGCCAGCAGCTTTAGGACTAGCGGGAGTACTGAGACC. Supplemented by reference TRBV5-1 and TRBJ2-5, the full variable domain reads KAGVTQTPRYLIKTRGQQVTLSCSPISGHRSVSWYQQTPGQGLQFLFEYFSETQRNKGNFPGRFSGRQFSNSRSEMNVSTLELGDSALYLCASSFRTSGSTETQYFGPGTRLLVL.

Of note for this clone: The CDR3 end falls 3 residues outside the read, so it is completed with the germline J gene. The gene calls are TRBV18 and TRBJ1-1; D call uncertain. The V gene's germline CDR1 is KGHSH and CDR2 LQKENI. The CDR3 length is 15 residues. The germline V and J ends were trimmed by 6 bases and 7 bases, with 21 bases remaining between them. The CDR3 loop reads CASSFGEAGSGEAFF. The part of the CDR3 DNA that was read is TGTGCCAGCTCGTTCGGGGAGGCGGGTAGTGGTGAA.